This TCR beta chain derives from a study of patients and donors after allogeneic stem cell transplantation (dated by TCRdb to the early 2020s). As for this clonotype: Its recognized antigen is unknown. Base-call qualities are not available, and no considerably larger clone is one nucleotide away.

The method behind the library was RT-PCR. Sequencing used a NextSeq 550. In TCRdb, the public reads were trimmed at Q25 with fastp and aligned with MiXCR, with productive beta chains retained. Each record represents a unique CDR3 protein, reported with the most common genes and DNA among its rows. Across this sample there are over 350,000 distinct CDR3 sequences, with around 16% seen only once. The top ten hold roughly 7% of the sample. From its cysteine to its phenylalanine, the CDR3 spans 15 amino acids. The kept DNA is CDR3 alone, 45 bases in frame from the first base. V drops 4 bases and J drops 0 bases, leaving 12 bases in between. CDR1 is given as MNHEY and CDR2 as SVGAGI, both from the germline V gene.

The sequencing input was blood, either unsorted or a sorted T cell fraction (not recorded which). This clonotype originated in a human donor who was either an allogeneic HSCT recipient or a stem cell or donor lymphocyte infusion donor (not recorded which). It is not recorded whose cells these are; they may come from a transplant donor. The chain uses TRBV6-5 and TRBJ1-2; the D gene lacks a confident call. Here the CDR3 is given as CASSSSGRTNYGYTF. The sequence in DNA is TGTGCCAGCAGTTCTTCTGGCAGGACTAACTATGGCTACACCTTC.